A selection of T cell receptor beta chains follows, all from one sample in a study of cytomegalovirus exposure and HLA in healthy donors. TCRdb's table, derived via immunoSEQ multiplex PCR, lists solely in-frame clones and lacks some. The sample holds around 180,000 clones, approximately 85% seen once. Sequenced input: PBMCs. The origin of the receptors is a woman younger than 30 in good health and CMV-seronegative. Each CDR3 is given with its conserved first and last residue. Each record gives: CDR3 DNA, CDR3 protein, V gene, J gene, D gene, clone size. A D gene is named only where the DNA matches it firmly. Expanded clones get a size class; other rows say once, few or many, or leave the size out.

TGTGCCACATCCCCACGACTAGCGGATACCTACGAGCAGTACTTC	CATSPRLADTYEQYF	TRBV19	TRBJ2-7	TRBD2	.
TGTGCCAGCAGTCCGCTGGGGACAGCACCGATCAAAAACATTCAGTACTTC	CASSPLGTAPIKNIQYF	TRBV27	TRBJ2-4	TRBD1	.
TGTGCCAGCAGCTTGACACCAGATACGCAGTATTTT	CASSLTPDTQYF	TRBV7-6	TRBJ2-3	.	.
TGTGCCAGTAGTGATACTAGGTTTAATGAAAAACTGTTTTTT	CASSDTRFNEKLFF	TRBV19	TRBJ1-4	.	once
TGTGCCAGCAGTGCCCGTTTTTCTCAGCCCCAGCATTTT	CASSARFSQPQHF	TRBV2	TRBJ1-5	.	once
TGTGCCTGGAGTGTTCGGGACACGCTGGGTCCTAATCAGCCCCAGCATTTT	CAWSVRDTLGPNQPQHF	TRBV30	TRBJ1-5	.	.
TGCGCCAGCAGCTATGGGGCCGGGACAACCTACGAGCAGTACTTC	CASSYGAGTTYEQYF	TRBV5-1	TRBJ2-7	.	.
TGTGCCAGCAGTTACGAACAGGTAGCCTACGAGCAGTACTTC	CASSYEQVAYEQYF	TRBV6-5	TRBJ2-7	.	.
TGTGCCAGCTCACTAGGGGGATATGGCTACACCTTC	CASSLGGYGYTF	TRBV18	TRBJ1-2	.	.
TGTGCCAGCAGCTTATCGGGGGACGGTAATTCACCCCTCCACTTT	CASSLSGDGNSPLHF	TRBV5-4	TRBJ1-6	.	few
TGCGCCAGCAGCTTGGAGAGCACCTCCTACAATGAGCAGTTCTTC	CASSLESTSYNEQFF	TRBV5-1	TRBJ2-1	.	once
TGCGCCAGCAGCCAAGATGGTAGCGGGAGAGCCTACGAGCAGTACTTC	CASSQDGSGRAYEQYF	TRBV4-1	TRBJ2-7	TRBD2	.
TGTGCCTGGAGTGTACCAGTGACAGGGGTGAATCAGCCCCAGCATTTT	CAWSVPVTGVNQPQHF	TRBV30	TRBJ1-5	TRBD1	.
TGTGCCAGCTCACCAGGGAGGTCAGGTGTGAATCAGCCCCAGCATTTT	CASSPGRSGVNQPQHF	TRBV18	TRBJ1-5	.	.
TGTGCCAGCACCCTTCCTGGCCCCTACAATGAGCAGTTCTTC	CASTLPGPYNEQFF	TRBV5-5	TRBJ2-1	.	.
TGCAGCGTTTCGGGACTAGCGGTAAACACCGGGGAGCTGTTTTTT	CSVSGLAVNTGELFF	TRBV29-1	TRBJ2-2	TRBD2	.
TGCGCCAGCAGTTTTGGACAGCATGGCTACACCTTC	CASSFGQHGYTF	TRBV10-1	TRBJ1-2	.	.
TGCGCCAGCAGCCTGGGCGGTCCCCGGGATGAAAAACTGTTTTTT	CASSLGGPRDEKLFF	TRBV5-1	TRBJ1-4	.	.